These 15 T cell receptor beta chains were all obtained from the same sample, sequenced in a study of blood T cell repertoires in COVID-19. Generated by immunoSEQ multiplex PCR, the TCRdb table keeps only in-frame clones and is missing some. The sample lists around 62,000 clones; 65% to 90% were seen once. Sequenced material: peripheral blood. The receptor set was obtained from a man aged 45-60 years with acute or convalescent COVID-19.

The genes are TRBV25-1 and TRBJ2-3, with 12 bases aligning to TRBD2. The J segment lost 7 bases and the V segment lost 5 bases, leaving 7 bases of the junction unmatched. CDR1 MGHDK and CDR2 SYGVNS come from the germline V gene. The CDR3 sequence is 15 residues long. CDR3 in amino acids: CASSLRTSGAHTQYF. DNA of the CDR3: TGTGCCAGCAGTCTTCGGACTAGCGGGGCCCATACGCAGTATTTT.

The chain carries TRBV3-1 (or the pseudogene TRBV3-2) and TRBJ2-1, with D perhaps matching TRBD1 (7 bases). The germline CDR1 and CDR2 sequences are LGHDT and YNNKEL (reference sequence). The CDR3 has 14 amino acids. V lost 4 bases, J lost 6 bases, and 13 bases lay in between. CDR3 protein: CASSRRQGLNEQFF. The DNA for the CDR3 is TGTGCCAGCAGCCGGCGACAGGGACTCAATGAGCAGTTCTTC.

The chain couples TRBV19 to TRBJ2-5, with D possibly TRBD2 on 5 matching bases. Germline CDR1 LNHDA, CDR2 SQIVND (reference sequence). Trimming shortened V by 7 bases and J by 3 bases, and 15 bases separated the two germline ends. This CDR3 has 14 amino acids. Written as DNA, the CDR3 is TGTGCCAGTAAAGGTCGGGGAACAGAAGAGACCCAGTACTTC. Encoded protein: CASKGRGTEETQYF. Full variable domain (rest looked up from reference TRBV19 and TRBJ2-5): DGGITQSPKYLFRKEGQNVTLSCEQNLNHDAMYWYRQDPGQGLRLIYYSQIVNDFQKGDIAEGYSVSREKKESFPLTVTSAQKNPTAFYLCASKGRGTEETQYFGPGTRLLVL.

This clone was seen once. The rearrangement uses TRBV7-2 and TRBJ2-4; no reliable D call. The CDR3 is 14 residues long. The V gene lost 3 bases and the J gene lost 8 bases, with 14 bases spanning the gap. Looked up from germline, CDR1 is SGHTA and CDR2 is FQGNSA. The CDR3 DNA reads as TGTGCCAGCAGCTTGAGGCCCCAATCGGACATTCAGTACTTC. Protein sequence: CASSLRPQSDIQYF.

The chain links TRBV25-1 to TRBJ2-2, with D possibly being TRBD1 (6 bases). Germline lookup yields CDR1 MGHDK and CDR2 SYGVNS. Trimming left V 1 base short and J 3 bases short, with 18 bases between. CDR3 size: 18 residues. The CDR3 DNA sequence: TGTGCCAGCAGTGAATGGCCAGGGGAAACAAGGGACACCGGGGAGCTGTTTTTT. Translation: CASSEWPGETRDTGELFF.

The J gene is TRBJ2-1, the V gene TRBV18; 14 bases line up with TRBD2. Germline CDR1 is KGHSH and CDR2 is LQKENI. The length of the CDR3 is 15 residues. Losses at the gene ends were 6 bases for V and 3 bases for J; bases not matched to a gene: 1. Here the CDR3 DNA reads TGTGCCAGCTCCGGGACTAGCGGGGGCTACAATGAGCAGTTCTTC. It encodes CASSGTSGGYNEQFF.

The rearrangement uses TRBV3-1 (or the pseudogene TRBV3-2) and TRBJ2-3, with unresolved D. Germline lookup yields CDR1 LGHDT and CDR2 YNNKEL (reference sequence). V lost 0 bases and J 2 bases, leaving 9 bases between the germline ends. The CDR3 is 15 residues long. CDR3: CASSQDSSFTDTQYF. The CDR3, as DNA: TGTGCCAGCAGCCAAGACTCGAGCTTCACAGATACGCAGTATTTT.

As for this clone: One junction end does not reproduce the germline sequence, and a read error may be involved. The chain carries TRBV4-1 and TRBJ1-6, with D maybe TRBD1 (5 bases). The germline V gene has CDR1 MGHRA and CDR2 YSYEKL. CDR3 length: 17 residues. The CDR3 sequence is CASSKEQGYLLGSPLHF. CDR3 nucleotides: TGCGCCAGCAGCAAAGAGCAGGGTTACCTCCTGGGTTCACCCCTCCACTTT.

The chain uses TRBV4-1 and TRBJ2-1; perhaps TRBD1 as D (6 bases). Per germline, CDR1 MGHRA and CDR2 YSYEKL. The length of the CDR3 is 15 residues. V lost 2 bases and J lost 0, with 8 bases in between. The CDR3 coding sequence is TGCGCCAGCAGCCAAACAGGGAGCTCCTACAATGAGCAGTTCTTC. Its translation is CASSQTGSSYNEQFF.

The chain employs TRBV3-1 (or the pseudogene TRBV3-2) and TRBJ2-3, with D maybe TRBD1 (5 bases). Germline CDR1 is LGHDT and CDR2 is YNNKEL (reference sequence). This CDR3 comprises 14 residues. V lost 0 bases to trimming and J lost 3 bases, with 7 bases between them. The CDR3 region has the DNA TGTGCCAGCAGCCAAGAAAGGGGTACAGATACGCAGTATTTT. Residues: CASSQERGTDTQYF.

The gene calls are TRBV5-5 and TRBJ1-3, with D hard to call. The CDR3 totals 15 residues. The germline V gene encodes CDR1 SGHKS and CDR2 YYEKEE (reference sequence). Trimming took off 2 bases at V and 2 bases at J, with 11 bases between the two ends. The CDR3 is CASSLGWGAGNTIYF. Written as DNA, the CDR3 is TGTGCCAGCAGCTTAGGTTGGGGAGCTGGAAACACCATATATTTT.

V gene TRBV3-1 (or the pseudogene TRBV3-2) combines with J gene TRBJ2-1; weak D call: TRBD2 (6 bases). V was shortened by 4 bases and J by 8 bases, with 24 bases between the two germline ends. Germline values: CDR1 LGHDT, CDR2 YNNKEL (reference sequence). The length of the CDR3 is 17 residues. The CDR3 loop reads CASSLLGTPAVIDEQFF. DNA for the CDR3: TGTGCCAGCAGCCTTCTCGGGACTCCCGCTGTAATCGATGAGCAGTTCTTC.

The chain is built from TRBV6-2 or TRBV6-3 and TRBJ2-7; TRBD2 might be the D (6 bases). The germline V and J ends were trimmed by 2 bases and 4 bases, with 9 bases remaining between them. The CDR3 loop spans 13 amino acids. CDR1 is MNHEY and CDR2 is SVGEGT in the germline V gene. DNA of the CDR3: TGTGCCAGCAGTTACGTTGGGGGGTACGAGCAGTACTTC. Translation gives CASSYVGGYEQYF.

This clone was seen just once. The rearrangement uses TRBV5-1 and TRBJ2-5; D remains unclear. CDR1 and CDR2 from the germline V gene are SGHRS and YFSETQ. This CDR3 region has 15 residues. V shed 0 bases and J shed 1 base, with 10 bases lying between them. The CDR3 protein is CASSLGQQPQETQYF. The CDR3, as DNA: TGCGCCAGCAGCTTGGGTCAACAGCCCCAAGAGACCCAGTACTTC. Full variable domain (rest looked up from reference TRBV5-1 and TRBJ2-5): KAGVTQTPRYLIKTRGQQVTLSCSPISGHRSVSWYQQTPGQGLQFLFEYFSETQRNKGNFPGRFSGRQFSNSRSEMNVSTLELGDSALYLCASSLGQQPQETQYFGPGTRLLVL.

The gene calls are TRBV2 and TRBJ1-2, with 11 bases fitting TRBD1. Unmatched junction bases numbered 5, after V lost 7 bases and J lost 7 bases. CDR3 length: 13 residues. Germline V lookup: CDR1 SNHLY, CDR2 FYNNEI. CDR3 nucleotide sequence: TGTGCCAGCACTGGGACAGGGGGGTCTGGCTACACCTTC. Protein sequence: CASTGTGGSGYTF. Full variable domain (missing parts from reference TRBV2 and TRBJ1-2): EPEVTQTPSHQVTQMGQEVILRCVPISNHLYFYWYRQILGQKVEFLVSFYNNEISEKSEIFDDQFSVERPDGSNFTLKIRSTKLEDSAMYFCASTGTGGSGYTFGSGTRLTVV.